The 13 T cell receptor beta chains presented below share a single source sample, sequenced in a study of regulatory T cells in long-lasting Graves disease. The time point is: newly diagnosed GD, antithyroid drugs for less than 3 months. Construction of the TCR library relied on RNA isolated from PBMCs. Relying on iRepertoire HTBI primers and Arm-PCR of CDR3 regions, the team built TCR beta libraries. TCRdb processed the multiplex PCR reads anew with MiXCR; each CDR3 protein has one entry. The top ten hold 12% of the sample, which has about 220,000 distinct CDR3 sequences, around 20% seen once. These sequences were also reported in another study, on T cells in Graves' hyperthyroidism and ophthalmopathy.

The sequencing used peripheral blood mononuclear cells (PBMCs), collected at new diagnosis, from a patient treated with antithyroid drugs. These receptors came from a woman aged 25 to 39 with Graves disease.

This clonotype was counted at least ten times. The chain recombines TRBV7-9 with TRBJ1-4, with TRBD1 as a possible D gene (5 bases). Trimming shortened V by 3 bases and J by 8 bases, and 10 bases separated the two germline ends. Germline CDR1 SEHNR, CDR2 FQNEAQ (reference sequence). CDR3 length: 13 residues. For the CDR3, the DNA is TGTGCCAGCAGCTTTGGACACATGGAAAAACTGTTTTTT. Its protein product is CASSFGHMEKLFF.

Comments on this clonotype: A much larger clone sits a single nucleotide away, making a read error possible. This chain joins TRBV11-2 and TRBJ2-4; D possibly corresponds to TRBD2 (5 bases). The J call may be faulty, since TRBJ2-1 better matches the DNA end. The CDR3 extends over 15 amino acids. Germline-derived CDR1 and CDR2 are SGHAT and FQNNGV. CDR3 nucleotide sequence: TGTGCCAGCAGCTTAATTGGTCCGGCCGGGATGAAGCAGTTCTTC. It yields the protein CASSLIGPAGMKQFF.

This clonotype was counted only a few times. The chain has TRBV7-2 and TRBJ1-1; possible D gene TRBD1, 6 bases. The V gene's germline CDR1 is SGHTA and CDR2 FQGNSA. CDR3 size: 14 residues. The V end was cut by 5 bases, the J end by 4 bases, with 14 bases between. The CDR3 here is CASSLGGWGTEAFF. CDR3 bases: TGTGCCAGCAGCCTCGGGGGCTGGGGCACTGAAGCTTTCTTT.

This clonotype has a count of ten or more. CDR3: CATSDVAGGPTDTQYF. The CDR3, as DNA: TGTGCCACCAGTGACGTAGCGGGGGGGCCCACAGATACGCAGTATTTT. The chain carries TRBV24-1 and TRBJ2-3, with TRBD2 matching 11 bases. This CDR3 spans 16 amino acids. Germline CDR1 is KGHDR and CDR2 is SFDVKD. J lost 2 bases, V lost 4 bases, and 4 bases had no gene match.

This clonotype was found many times. J is TRBJ2-7 and V is TRBV5-1; 8 positions match TRBD1. V was pared by 0 bases and J by 3 bases, with 8 bases of the junction left unmatched. CDR3 length: 16 amino acids. The germline CDR1 and CDR2 sequences are SGHRS and YFSETQ. CDR3 sequence: CASSLVSDRGIYEQYF. CDR3 sequence (DNA): TGCGCCAGCAGCTTGGTTTCCGACAGGGGAATCTACGAGCAGTACTTC.

This clonotype was recorded many times. Mismatch with germline at one junction end may stem from a read error. This chain uses TRBV7-7 with TRBJ2-1; 7 nucleotides agree with TRBD1. This CDR3 is 13 amino acids long. From germline, CDR1 is SSHAT and CDR2 FNYEAQ (reference sequence). The CDR3 protein is CASSRDRDNEQFF. For the CDR3, the DNA is TGTGCTAGCAGCCGAGACAGGGACAATGAGCAGTTCTTC. Supplemented by reference TRBV7-7 and TRBJ2-1, the full variable domain reads GAGVSQSPRYKVTKRGQDVTLRCDPISSHATLYWYQQALGQGPEFLTYFNYEAQPDKSGLPSDRFSAERPEGSISTLTIQRTEQRDSAMYRCASSRDRDNEQFFGPGTRLTVL.

This clonotype was recorded many times. V and J are TRBV27 and TRBJ2-7, with a weak D call TRBD2 (6 bases). The germline gives CDR1 MNHEY, CDR2 SMNVEV (reference sequence). Trimming took off 5 bases at V and 3 bases at J, with 20 bases between the two ends. The CDR3 consists of 16 residues. In nucleotides, the CDR3 is TGTGCCAGCAGTCTTCGGGGTGGAGGGGTGGGCTACGAGCAGTACTTC. This encodes CASSLRGGGVGYEQYF.

This clonotype was seen at least ten times. The V call is TRBV9, the J call TRBJ1-2, with a weak D call TRBD1 (5 bases). Deletions cut 0 bases from V and 8 bases from J, with 17 bases between. Germline CDR1 and CDR2: SGDLS and YYNGEE. This CDR3 has 15 residues. This CDR3 is CASSVEGSTGWGYTF. Here the CDR3 DNA reads TGTGCCAGCAGCGTAGAGGGGTCGACTGGCTGGGGCTACACCTTC.

The chain recombines TRBV7-3 with TRBJ2-7; 12 bases agree with TRBD2. J was trimmed by 2 bases and V by 3 bases; bases with no gene match: 2. The germline V gene has CDR1 SGHTA and CDR2 FQGTGA. The CDR3 has 15 residues. CDR3 bases: TGTGCCAGCAGCTTTTCTAGCGGGGGGGCCTACGAGCAGTACTTC. This codes for CASSFSSGGAYEQYF.

This clonotype appeared many times. The rearrangement joins TRBV6-1 to TRBJ2-7, with no clear D. Germline CDR1 MNHNS, CDR2 SASEGT. Trimming removed 2 bases at V and 9 bases at J, with 11 bases between. The CDR3 runs to 12 residues. This CDR3 is CASSESSYGQYF. DNA for the CDR3: TGTGCCAGCAGTGAAAGCTCGTATGGGCAGTACTTC.

V and J are TRBV11-2 and TRBJ2-7; 9 positions match TRBD1. The CDR3 length is 15 residues. Germline loops: CDR1 SGHAT, CDR2 FQNNGV. Trimming cost V 4 bases and J 4 bases; bases outside gene matches: 8. CDR3: CASSSPTGGTYEQYF. CDR3 in DNA: TGTGCCAGCAGCTCGCCGACAGGGGGTACGTACGAGCAGTACTTC.

This clonotype appeared many times. CDR3 in amino acids: CSARDMDRVAGGYTF. The CDR3 DNA reads TGCAGTGCTAGAGATATGGACAGGGTTGCGGGAGGCTACACCTTC. This sequence joins TRBV20-1 and TRBJ1-2; 8 positions match TRBD1. With 0 bases clipped from V and 8 bases from J, the junction kept 11 bases outside the gene matches. The germline gives CDR1 DFQATT, CDR2 SNEGSKA (reference sequence). The length of the CDR3 is 15 residues.

This clonotype was detected ten times or more. CDR3 protein: CATSRAPGQGRYEQYF. The CDR3 DNA reads TGTGCCACCAGCAGAGCCCCAGGACAGGGTCGGTACGAGCAGTACTTC. The chain combines TRBV15 with TRBJ2-7; 8 nucleotides agree with TRBD1. The germline gives CDR1 LNHNV, CDR2 YYDKDF (reference sequence). Trimming removed 1 base from V and 4 bases from J; junction bases left unmatched: 9. The CDR3 consists of 16 residues.